This entry is about one TCR beta chain. Its antigen is currently unknown. TCRdb's table, derived via immunoSEQ multiplex PCR, lists solely in-frame clones and lacks some. The sample lists fewer than 70,000 clones, around 89% occurring once. V lost 2 bases to trimming and J lost 4 bases, with 12 bases between them. Germline CDR1 is KGHSH and CDR2 is LQKENI. The CDR3 spans 15 residues. This entry belongs to a study of a mutant IDH1 vaccine in newly diagnosed glioma. Across the study: The treated group averaged 40.4 years old and was roughly 60% male, approximately 38% female. Earlier treatment was radiotherapy, temozolomide, or both, with most getting both.

Time point noted: week 11, during vaccination. Doses comprised 300 ug of mutant IDH1 20-mer peptide each, plus topical imiquimod. The rearrangement joins TRBV18 to TRBJ1-5, with TRBD1 as a possible D gene (6 bases). The sequence was collected from a man aged 35-49 years with glioma. This sample comprised PBMCs, obtained from a glioma patient whose treatment included an IDH1 peptide vaccine. The CDR3 DNA sequence: TGTGCCAGCTCACCAGGGCAGGGGTTGAATCAGCCCCAGCATTTT. Translation gives CASSPGQGLNQPQHF.